Listed below are T cell receptor beta chains from one sample, sequenced in a study of blood T cell repertoires in COVID-19. Here immunoSEQ multiplex PCR was the method, and the copy in TCRdb shows in-frame clones only, minus some. Of some 120,000 clones in the sample, around 81% were seen once. Specimen: peripheral blood. The receptors shown here come from a man in his thirties or forties with COVID-19, enrolled during active disease. Both conserved end residues are part of each CDR3. Fields, in order: J gene, D gene, clone size, V gene, CDR3 protein, CDR3 DNA. The D gene is left open where the match is weak. Not every row has a clone size; where given, it reads once, few, many or a size class.

TRBJ2-7 TRBD1 - TRBV3-1/TRBV3-2 CASSQGTGTGDLSYEQYF TGTGCCAGCAGCCAAGGGACAGGGACGGGGGACCTCTCCTACGAGCAGTACTTC
TRBJ1-1 - - TRBV4-2 CASSPSVGANTEAFF TGTGCCAGCAGCCCGAGCGTTGGCGCGAACACTGAAGCTTTCTTT
TRBJ2-1 - - TRBV11-3 CASSPGLADNEQFF TGTGCCAGCAGCCCAGGACTGGCCGACAATGAGCAGTTCTTC
TRBJ2-7 TRBD1 once TRBV28 CASRQRTGTGGPKSSYEQYF TGTGCCAGCAGGCAACGAACCGGGACAGGGGGCCCCAAAAGCTCCTACGAGCAGTACTTC
TRBJ1-2 - - TRBV29-1 CSADPQGRDGYTF TGCAGCGCCGATCCACAGGGCAGGGATGGCTACACCTTC
TRBJ2-3 TRBD2 few TRBV11-3 CASSLVLAGDTQYF TGTGCCAGCAGCTTAGTACTAGCGGGCGATACGCAGTATTTT
TRBJ1-2 TRBD1 - TRBV10-3 CAISGQGQNYGYTF TGTGCCATCAGCGGACAGGGGCAGAACTATGGCTACACCTTC
TRBJ1-5 - - TRBV12-5 CASGSGEKGTDQPQHF TGTGCTAGTGGTTCGGGGGAAAAGGGGACGGATCAGCCCCAGCATTTT
TRBJ1-2 - once TRBV6-1 CASSEAFVEVLYGYTF TGTGCCAGCAGTGAAGCGTTCGTAGAGGTACTCTATGGCTACACCTTC
TRBJ2-1 TRBD1 - TRBV6-1 CASSEAQGAYNEQFF TGTGCCAGCAGTGAAGCGCAGGGGGCGTACAATGAGCAGTTCTTC
TRBJ2-3 TRBD2 - TRBV28 CASRPYSGSVADTQYF TGTGCCAGCAGACCCTATAGCGGGAGTGTGGCAGATACGCAGTATTTT
TRBJ1-3 TRBD1 - TRBV7-9 CASSYQGAIVGNTIYF TGTGCCAGCAGTTACCAGGGGGCGATCGTAGGAAACACCATATATTTT
TRBJ1-3 - - TRBV11-2 CASSFGASGNTIYF TGTGCCAGCAGCTTTGGGGCCTCTGGAAACACCATATATTTT
TRBJ2-7 - many TRBV21-1 CASSKSQGGCGSGDEQYF TGTGCCAGCAGCAAGTCCCAGGGTGGATGCGGGAGTGGCGACGAGCAGTACTTC
TRBJ2-2 - - TRBV6-1 CASSDYRRTGELFF TGTGCCAGCAGTGATTACAGAAGAACCGGGGAGCTGTTTTTT